By share, the clone carrying this TCR beta chain counts as medium-sized. The antigen is undetermined. This record belongs to a study of T cells in localized non-small cell lung cancer. The table came from immunoSEQ multiplex PCR; TCRdb's copy has only in-frame clones and leaves some out. The table has some 3,500 clones, about 26% seen once. Overall study findings and caveats: One tumor region alone was sequenced, and heterogeneity therefore remains possible. With higher T cell density in blood came longer overall survival. Tumor showed lower T cell clonality than uninvolved adjacent lung, where it was highest.

Germline V CDR1 and CDR2: SGHNT, YENEEA. The CDR3 is 15 residues long. The V and J ends lost 2 bases and 0 bases respectively, with 9 bases between them. The sequence derives from a woman between 35 and 70 years old with stage I lung adenocarcinoma. The chain couples TRBV11-3 to TRBJ2-3; D gene unclear. The sample here was normal lung tissue next to the tumor, taken before any cancer treatment. The CDR3 DNA follows: TGTGCCAGCAGCTTAATCGTCGGGAGCACAGATACGCAGTATTTT. Protein product: CASSLIVGSTDTQYF.